This is a list of T cell receptor beta chains from one sample in a study of PD-L1 blockade in urothelial cancer. Produced via immunoSEQ multiplex PCR; TCRdb's table is partial and in-frame only. The sample lists about 38,000 clones, around 85% occurring once. The source material was PBMCs, sampled around atezolizumab (anti-PD-L1) treatment. The origin of the receptors is a man older than 75 with urothelial cancer. CDR3s include the opening cysteine and the closing phenylalanine or tryptophan. A D gene is named only where the DNA matches it firmly. Clone size is not always given. Where it is, it says once, few, many or a class for expanded clones.

>TRBV19|TRBD1|TRBJ2-2|-
TGTGCCAGTAGTCTAGTTCAGGGGGTCGGGGAGCTGTTTTTT
CASSLVQGVGELFF
>TRBV7-2|TRBD2|TRBJ2-1|-
TGTGCCAGCAGCTTAGCCAGCGGGGGCCTTGAGCAGTTCTTC
CASSLASGGLEQFF
>TRBV9|TRBD1|TRBJ2-3|-
TGTGCCAGCAGCGCGACCCAGGGGGACACAGATACGCAGTATTTT
CASSATQGDTDTQYF
>TRBV2|-|TRBJ2-7|-
TGTGCCAGCAGGTTTGCGGAGGGTTGGGGCGAGCAGTACTTC
CASRFAEGWGEQYF
>TRBV7-9|-|TRBJ1-3|-
TGTGCCAGCAGCTTAAGGGGGAGCTCTGGAAACACCATATATTTT
CASSLRGSSGNTIYF
>TRBV2|TRBD1|TRBJ1-2|-
TGTGCCAGCAGTGAAGGGACAGGGGTTGATGGCTACACCTTC
CASSEGTGVDGYTF
>TRBV18|TRBD1|TRBJ1-1|-
TGTGCCAGCTCCCTCGGGACAGGGGTCACTGAAGCTTTCTTT
CASSLGTGVTEAFF
>TRBV6-8|-|TRBJ2-3|-
TGTGCCAGCAGTTACCCGGCCGGGGAGACCGCAAGCACAGATACGCAGTATTTT
CASSYPAGETASTDTQYF
>TRBV9|-|TRBJ2-3|-
TGTGCCAGCAGCGTAACCCCCGGCCTAGCGGATACGCAGTATTTT
CASSVTPGLADTQYF
>TRBV18|TRBD2|TRBJ2-7|-
TGTGCCAGCTCACCGCAGTCACTAGCGGGAGTGGTCCACGAGCAGTACTTC
CASSPQSLAGVVHEQYF
>TRBV6-1|-|TRBJ1-1|-
TGTGCCAGCAGCCCGGGGGTAAGGGACACTGAAGCTTTCTTT
CASSPGVRDTEAFF
>TRBV7-9|TRBD1|TRBJ1-5|-
TGTGCCAGCAGCTTAGGGGACAGGCTTGATCAGCCCCAGCATTTT
CASSLGDRLDQPQHF
>TRBV6-4|TRBD2|TRBJ2-3|-
TGTGCCAGCAGTGAGTCTAGCGGGGGCAGCACGCAGTATTTT
CASSESSGGSTQYF
>TRBV6-6|TRBD2|TRBJ2-7|-
TGTGCCAGCAGTGATAGCGGGAAAGGGTACGAGCAGTACTTC
CASSDSGKGYEQYF
>TRBV5-8|-|TRBJ2-3|-
TGTGCCAGCAGCCCTACCCGGAGAGATACGCAGTATTTT
CASSPTRRDTQYF
>TRBV5-4|TRBD2|TRBJ2-2|-
TGTGCCAGCAGCCCCCCCGGAGGCGGGAGCGTATCCAGGAACACCGGGGAGCTGTTTTTT
CASSPPGGGSVSRNTGELFF
>TRBV7-6|TRBD1|TRBJ1-4|-
TGTGCCAGCAGCTTAGGGGACAGGACGAATGAAAAACTGTTTTTT
CASSLGDRTNEKLFF
>TRBV2|TRBD1|TRBJ1-3|-
TGTGCCAGCAGTCGGGACAGCTCTGGAAACACCATATATTTT
CASSRDSSGNTIYF
>TRBV10-1|TRBD2|TRBJ2-1|few
TGCGCCAGCAGTGAGTCTTGGAGCGGGAGGATGGGGAATGAGCAGTTCTTC
CASSESWSGRMGNEQFF
>TRBV29-1|-|TRBJ1-2|once
TGCAGCCATGAGTATGGCTACACCTTC
CSHEYGYTF
>TRBV12-5|-|TRBJ2-5|-
TGTGCTAGTGGTCCTGGTGTGAGGGAGACCCAGTACTTC
CASGPGVRETQYF
>TRBV5-1|-|TRBJ2-1|-
TGCGCCAGCAGCCAGACTGGACAGTCATACAATGAGCAGTTCTTC
CASSQTGQSYNEQFF
>TRBV19|TRBD2|TRBJ2-6|-
TGTGCCAGCGGGAGGTCGATATCTGGGGCCAACGTCCTGACTTTC
CASGRSISGANVLTF
>TRBV11-2|TRBD2|TRBJ2-7|-
TGTGCCAGCAGCTTAGCGGGGACTAGCTCCTACGAGCAGTACTTC
CASSLAGTSSYEQYF
>TRBV7-2|TRBD1|TRBJ1-4|-
TGTGCCAGCAGCTTAGCGGGACAGGGGGCGCGGGGTGAAAAACTGTTTTTT
CASSLAGQGARGEKLFF
>TRBV5-1|-|TRBJ1-1|-
TGCGCCAGCAGCTTGAAGGTTTCCAGGGCCGTGAACACTGAAGCTTTCTTT
CASSLKVSRAVNTEAFF
>TRBV29-1|-|TRBJ2-3|-
TGCAGCGTTGATACGGGAGCCACAGATACGCAGTATTTT
CSVDTGATDTQYF
>TRBV19|-|TRBJ1-3|-
TGTGCCAGTAGTATACAGGGCCTTTCTGGAAACACCATATATTTT
CASSIQGLSGNTIYF
>TRBV20-1|-|TRBJ2-1|-
TGCAGTGCTAGAGATTTCTTGGAGCAGTTCTTC
CSARDFLEQFF
>TRBV6-5|TRBD1|TRBJ1-5|-
TGTGCCAGCAGTCTGACAGGGGGCGGCCAGCCCCAGCATTTT
CASSLTGGGQPQHF
>TRBV28|TRBD2|TRBJ2-1|-
TGTGCCAGCAGTTTACTAGCGGGAGCTGGTGAGCAGTTCTTC
CASSLLAGAGEQFF
>TRBV5-1|-|TRBJ1-1|-
TGCGCCAGCAGCTTCGACAGGATCACCGCCGGGGACACTGAAGCTTTCTTT
CASSFDRITAGDTEAFF
>TRBV11-2|-|TRBJ2-7|-
TGTGCCAGCAGCTCGACGGACGGGAGCTCCTACGAGCAGTACTTC
CASSSTDGSSYEQYF
>TRBV7-9|-|TRBJ1-2|-
TGTGCCAGCAGCTTAGGACAATCAGGGGTAGATGGCTACACCTTC
CASSLGQSGVDGYTF
>TRBV28|TRBD1|TRBJ1-1|-
TGTGCCAGCAGTTCCACCATATCGGACAGGGTGGCTTTCTTT
CASSSTISDRVAFF
>TRBV19|TRBD2|TRBJ2-1|-
TGTGCCAGTAGTTACGACCCTCCGACTAGCGGGAGGACCAACAATGAGCAGTTCTTC
CASSYDPPTSGRTNNEQFF
>TRBV6-1|-|TRBJ1-2|-
TGTGCCAGCAGTAGAGGTGGCAGTCCGGAGGGTGGCTACACCTTC
CASSRGGSPEGGYTF
>TRBV7-2|TRBD1|TRBJ1-4|-
TGTGCCAGCAGCCCCCAGGGGGCCAACGAAAAACTGTTTTTT
CASSPQGANEKLFF
>TRBV9|TRBD1|TRBJ2-3|-
TGTGCCAGCAGCGTAGGACAGGGTCAGGGGCGTCTCGGGGATACGCAGTATTTT
CASSVGQGQGRLGDTQYF
>TRBV7-2|-|TRBJ2-4|-
TGTGCCAGCAGCTTAGACGGGACAAAAAACATTCAGTACTTC
CASSLDGTKNIQYF
>TRBV10-1|-|TRBJ1-1|-
TGCGCCAGCAGTCCTTTTCGGGGGATGAACACTGAAGCTTTCTTT
CASSPFRGMNTEAFF
>TRBV4-1|-|TRBJ1-1|-
TGCGCCAGCAGCCACGCCACAGAGAACACTGAAGCTTTCTTT
CASSHATENTEAFF
>TRBV5-1|TRBD1|TRBJ2-1|-
TGCGCCAGCAGCCCGGGGGACAGGGTCGAGCAGTTCTTC
CASSPGDRVEQFF
>TRBV19|-|TRBJ1-2|-
TGTGCCACGCGAGTCGGCGGTGGCTACACCTTC
CATRVGGGYTF
>TRBV18|TRBD2|TRBJ2-5|-
TGTGCCAGCTCACCAGCTAGCGGGAGTGAGACCCAGTACTTC
CASSPASGSETQYF
>TRBV30|TRBD1|TRBJ1-2|-
TGTGCCTGGACCCTCTCCAAGGGGGCAGGTGGCTACACCTTC
CAWTLSKGAGGYTF
>TRBV5-4|TRBD2|TRBJ2-1|-
TGTGCCAGCAGCTTGCAAGCGGGGAACAATGAGCAGTTCTTC
CASSLQAGNNEQFF
>TRBV27|-|TRBJ1-1|-
TGTGCCAGCAGTTGGGGGGACGGGGGGAAGAACACTGAAGCTTTCTTT
CASSWGDGGKNTEAFF
>TRBV30|-|TRBJ2-5|-
TGTGCCTGGAGTGTAGAAGCTTCTGGGGCCGAGACCCAGTACTTC
CAWSVEASGAETQYF
>TRBV11-2|TRBD1|TRBJ1-1|-
TGTGCCAGCAGCTACGGGACAGGGAGCACTGAAGCTTTCTTT
CASSYGTGSTEAFF
>TRBV2|TRBD1|TRBJ2-5|-
TGTGCCAGCAGCAGAAACACAGGGGGCTTTCGAGAGACCCAGTACTTC
CASSRNTGGFRETQYF
>TRBV2|-|TRBJ2-1|few
TGTGCCAGCAGTATAGGCCCGGGCAATGAGCAGTTCTTC
CASSIGPGNEQFF
>TRBV6-6|TRBD1|TRBJ2-7|-
TGTGCCAGCAGCCCCAGTCCCCGTACAGGGGGCTACGAGCAGTACTTC
CASSPSPRTGGYEQYF
>TRBV7-2|-|TRBJ1-2|-
TGTGCCAGCAGCTTATCGAACTATGGCTACACCTTC
CASSLSNYGYTF
>TRBV5-1|TRBD1|TRBJ2-7|-
TGCGCCAGCAGCTTAACAGGGGGCGCCGACTACGAGCAGTACTTC
CASSLTGGADYEQYF
>TRBV5-1|-|TRBJ2-2|-
TGCGCCAGCAGCTTGGGCAGGGGAAGTGCGAACACCGGGGAGCTGTTTTTT
CASSLGRGSANTGELFF
>TRBV2|TRBD1|TRBJ1-1|-
TGTGCCAGCAGTGAACAGGGGGACACTGAAGCTTTCTTT
CASSEQGDTEAFF
>TRBV27|TRBD2|TRBJ2-7|-
TGTGCCAGCAAGGCACTCCTTAAGCGGGGGAGCTCCTACGAGCAGTACTTC
CASKALLKRGSSYEQYF
>TRBV13|TRBD1|TRBJ1-1|-
TGTGCCAGCAGCAACAACGACAGGGGGCGGAAAGCTTTCTTT
CASSNNDRGRKAFF